Included here is one T cell receptor beta chain sequence, with context. Its specificity is not known. Amplification of TCR alpha and beta CDR3 regions from RNA used iRepertoire nested multiplex PCR. Tissue mRNA or PBMC total RNA, roughly 100-400 ng, went into one-step reverse transcription and amplification. Via MiXCR, TCRdb re-called the multiplex PCR reads, giving one row per CDR3 protein. The data show more than 350,000 distinct CDR3 sequences, 41% seen once. Germline lookup yields CDR1 SNHLY and CDR2 FYNNEI. The CDR3 spans 16 residues. The V gene end was trimmed by 11 bases and the J gene end by 3 bases; junction bases not matched to a gene: 16. The sample comes from a study of glioma-infiltrating T cells. Study-wide results and caveats: Very few CDR3 sequences were shared between tissue and blood.

The chain couples TRBV2 to TRBJ2-7, with 10 bases fitting TRBD2. The sample comprised glioma tissue, nonneoplastic brain tissue, or PBMCs (not recorded which). This TCR derives from a human donor with low-grade glioma or glioblastoma, undergoing nonglioma brain surgery, or in good health (not recorded which). CDR3 protein: CAPRRVGLANLYEQYF. The CDR3 region has the DNA TGTGCCCCCCGGCGCGTGGGACTAGCGAACCTCTACGAGCAGTACTTC.